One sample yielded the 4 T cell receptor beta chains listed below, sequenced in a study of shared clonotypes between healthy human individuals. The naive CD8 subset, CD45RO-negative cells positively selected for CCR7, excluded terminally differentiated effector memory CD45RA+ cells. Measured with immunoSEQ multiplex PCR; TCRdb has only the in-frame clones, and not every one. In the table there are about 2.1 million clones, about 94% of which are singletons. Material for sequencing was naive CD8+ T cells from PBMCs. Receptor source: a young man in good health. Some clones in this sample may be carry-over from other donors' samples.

The CDR3 sequence is CASSEIKGVNYGYTF. In nucleotides, the CDR3 is TGTGCCAGCAGTGAAATCAAAGGGGTCAACTATGGCTACACCTTC. This sequence joins TRBV2 and TRBJ1-2; D may be TRBD1 (5 bases). The CDR3 has 15 amino acids. Trimming took off 2 bases at V and 2 bases at J, with 12 bases between the two ends. Germline V lookup: CDR1 SNHLY, CDR2 FYNNEI.

This CDR3 reads CASSQVRENTGELFF. DNA for the CDR3: TGTGCCAGTAGTCAAGTGCGCGAGAACACCGGGGAGCTGTTTTTT. V is TRBV19 and J is TRBJ2-2, with D unresolved. Germline assignment: CDR1 LNHDA and CDR2 SQIVND (reference sequence). The CDR3 runs 15 residues. The V gene lost 5 bases and the J gene lost 1 base, with 11 bases spanning the gap.

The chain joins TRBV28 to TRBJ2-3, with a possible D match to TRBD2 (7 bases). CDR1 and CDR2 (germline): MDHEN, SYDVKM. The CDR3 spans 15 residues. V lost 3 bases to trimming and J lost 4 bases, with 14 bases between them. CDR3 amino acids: CASSFGRQGSDTQYF. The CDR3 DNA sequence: TGTGCCAGCAGTTTCGGGAGGCAGGGGTCAGATACGCAGTATTTT.

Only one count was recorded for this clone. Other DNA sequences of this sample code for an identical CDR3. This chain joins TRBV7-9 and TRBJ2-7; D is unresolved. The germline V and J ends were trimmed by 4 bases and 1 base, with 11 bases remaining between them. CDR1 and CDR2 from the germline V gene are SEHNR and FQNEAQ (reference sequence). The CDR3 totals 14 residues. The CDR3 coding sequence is TGTGCCAGCAGCTCCAGGACCGATTCCTACGAGCAGTACTTC. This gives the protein CASSSRTDSYEQYF.